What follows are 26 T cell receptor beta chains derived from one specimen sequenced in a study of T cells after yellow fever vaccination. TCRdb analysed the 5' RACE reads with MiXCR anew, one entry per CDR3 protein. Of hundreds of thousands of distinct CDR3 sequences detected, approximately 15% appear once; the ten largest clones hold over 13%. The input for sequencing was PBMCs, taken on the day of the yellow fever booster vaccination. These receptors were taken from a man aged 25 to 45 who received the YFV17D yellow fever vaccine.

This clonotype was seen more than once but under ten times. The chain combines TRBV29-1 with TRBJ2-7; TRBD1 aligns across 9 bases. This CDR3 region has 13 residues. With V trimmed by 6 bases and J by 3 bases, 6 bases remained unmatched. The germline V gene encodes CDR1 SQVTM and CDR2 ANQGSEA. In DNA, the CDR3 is TGCAGCGTACCCGGGACAGGGTTCTACGAGCAGTACTTC. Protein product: CSVPGTGFYEQYF.

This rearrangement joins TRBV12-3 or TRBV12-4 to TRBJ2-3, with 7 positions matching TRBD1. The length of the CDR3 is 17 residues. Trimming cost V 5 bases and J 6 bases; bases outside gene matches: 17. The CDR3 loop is CASSPLENRGVGDTQYF. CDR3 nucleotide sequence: TGTGCCAGCAGTCCTCTTGAAAACAGGGGCGTGGGGGATACGCAGTATTTT.

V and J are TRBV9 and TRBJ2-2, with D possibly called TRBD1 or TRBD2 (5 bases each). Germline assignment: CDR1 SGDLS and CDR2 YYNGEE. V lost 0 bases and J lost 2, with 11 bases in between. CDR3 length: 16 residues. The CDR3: CASSVAPGTNTGELFF. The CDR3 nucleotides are TGTGCCAGCAGCGTAGCCCCCGGGACCAACACCGGGGAGCTGTTTTTT. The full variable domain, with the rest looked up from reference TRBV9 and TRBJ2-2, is DSGVTQTPKHLITATGQRVTLRCSPRSGDLSVYWYQQSLDQGLQFLIQYYNGEERAKGNILERFSAQQFPDLHSELNLSSLELGDSALYFCASSVAPGTNTGELFFGEGSRLTVL.

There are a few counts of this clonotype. CDR3 sequence reads: CASSPHPSGNLAKNIQYF. The CDR3 DNA follows: TGTGCCAGCAGCCCTCACCCTAGCGGGAATCTAGCCAAAAACATTCAGTACTTC. This chain connects TRBV7-6 to TRBJ2-4; TRBD2 matches at 9 bases. From germline, CDR1 is SGHVS and CDR2 FNYEAQ. The CDR3 length is 18 residues. V shed 5 bases, J shed 0 bases, and the junction held 11 bases outside the gene matches.

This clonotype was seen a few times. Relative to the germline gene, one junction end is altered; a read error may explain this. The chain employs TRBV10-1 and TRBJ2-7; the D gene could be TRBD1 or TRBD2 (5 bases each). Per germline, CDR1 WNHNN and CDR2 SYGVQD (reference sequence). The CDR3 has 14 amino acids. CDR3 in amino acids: CASSESRGSYEQYF. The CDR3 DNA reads TGCGCCAGCAGCGAGTCGAGGGGCTCCTACGAGCAGTACTTC.

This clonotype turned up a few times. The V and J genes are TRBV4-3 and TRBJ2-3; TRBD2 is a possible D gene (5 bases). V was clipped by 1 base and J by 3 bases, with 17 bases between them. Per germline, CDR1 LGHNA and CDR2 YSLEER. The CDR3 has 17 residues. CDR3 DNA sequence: TGCGCCAGCAGCCAAGCCCATACTAGTTTGTTGACAGATACGCAGTATTTT. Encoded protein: CASSQAHTSLLTDTQYF.

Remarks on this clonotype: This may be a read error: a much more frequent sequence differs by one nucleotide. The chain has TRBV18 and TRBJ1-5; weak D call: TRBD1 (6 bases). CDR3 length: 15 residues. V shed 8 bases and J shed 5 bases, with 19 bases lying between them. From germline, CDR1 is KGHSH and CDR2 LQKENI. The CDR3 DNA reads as TGTGCCAGCCCGACGTGGGACACGTTTTATCAGCCCCAGCATTTT. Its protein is CASPTWDTFYQPQHF.

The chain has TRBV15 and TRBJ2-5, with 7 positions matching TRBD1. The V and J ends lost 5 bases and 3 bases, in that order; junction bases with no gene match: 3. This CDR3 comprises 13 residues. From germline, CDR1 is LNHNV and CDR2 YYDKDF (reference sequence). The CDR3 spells CATSVGQKETQYF. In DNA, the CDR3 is TGTGCCACCAGCGTGGGACAGAAAGAGACCCAGTACTTC.

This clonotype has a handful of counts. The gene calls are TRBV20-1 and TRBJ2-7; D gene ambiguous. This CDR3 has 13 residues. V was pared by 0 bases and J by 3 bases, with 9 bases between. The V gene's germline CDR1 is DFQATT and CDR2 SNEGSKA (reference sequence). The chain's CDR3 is CSARETPNYEQYF. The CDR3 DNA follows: TGCAGTGCTAGAGAGACACCGAACTACGAGCAGTACTTC.

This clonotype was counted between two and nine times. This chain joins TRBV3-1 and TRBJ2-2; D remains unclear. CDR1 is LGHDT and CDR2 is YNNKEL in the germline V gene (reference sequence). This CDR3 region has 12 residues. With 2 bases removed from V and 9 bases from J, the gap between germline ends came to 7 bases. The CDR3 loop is CASSQLSRELFF. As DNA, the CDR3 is TGTGCCAGCAGCCAACTTTCCCGGGAGCTGTTTTTT.

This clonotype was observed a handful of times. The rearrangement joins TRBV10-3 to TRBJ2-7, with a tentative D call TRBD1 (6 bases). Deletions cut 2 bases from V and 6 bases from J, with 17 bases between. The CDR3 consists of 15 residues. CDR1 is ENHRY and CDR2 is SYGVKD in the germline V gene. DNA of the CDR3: TGTGCCATCAGTGAGGCAGGGGACCCTTCCGGCGAGCAGTACTTC. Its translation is CAISEAGDPSGEQYF.

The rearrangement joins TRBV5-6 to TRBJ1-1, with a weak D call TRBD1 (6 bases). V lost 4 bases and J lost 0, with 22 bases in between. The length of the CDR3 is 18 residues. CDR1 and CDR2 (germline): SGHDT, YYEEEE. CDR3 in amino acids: CASSRLTGNREMNTEAFF. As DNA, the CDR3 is TGTGCCAGCAGCAGGTTGACAGGCAACCGGGAAATGAACACTGAAGCTTTCTTT.

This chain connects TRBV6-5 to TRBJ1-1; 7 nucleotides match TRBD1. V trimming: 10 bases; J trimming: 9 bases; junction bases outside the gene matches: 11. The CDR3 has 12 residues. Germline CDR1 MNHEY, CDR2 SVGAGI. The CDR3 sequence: CATRTDRAQAFF. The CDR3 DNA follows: TGTGCCACCCGGACCGACAGGGCGCAAGCTTTCTTT.

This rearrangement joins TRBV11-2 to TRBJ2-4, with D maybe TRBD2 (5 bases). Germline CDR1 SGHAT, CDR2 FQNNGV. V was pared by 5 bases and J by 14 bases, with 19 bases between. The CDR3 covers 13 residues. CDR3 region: CASSDRRTEHKYF. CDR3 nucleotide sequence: TGTGCCAGCAGCGATCGGAGGACGGAGCATAAGTACTTC.

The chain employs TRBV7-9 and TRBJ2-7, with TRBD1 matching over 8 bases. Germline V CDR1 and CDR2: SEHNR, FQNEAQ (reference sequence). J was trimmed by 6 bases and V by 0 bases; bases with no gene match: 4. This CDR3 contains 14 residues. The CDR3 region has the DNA TGTGCCAGCAGCTTAGCGTCAGGGGGCCGCGAGCAGTACTTC. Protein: CASSLASGGREQYF.

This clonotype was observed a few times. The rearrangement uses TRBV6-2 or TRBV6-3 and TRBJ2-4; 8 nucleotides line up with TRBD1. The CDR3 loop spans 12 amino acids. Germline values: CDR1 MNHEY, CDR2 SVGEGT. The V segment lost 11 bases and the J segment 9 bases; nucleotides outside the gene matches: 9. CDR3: CASLGQEGIQYF. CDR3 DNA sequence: TGTGCCTCGTTGGGACAGGAGGGCATTCAGTACTTC.

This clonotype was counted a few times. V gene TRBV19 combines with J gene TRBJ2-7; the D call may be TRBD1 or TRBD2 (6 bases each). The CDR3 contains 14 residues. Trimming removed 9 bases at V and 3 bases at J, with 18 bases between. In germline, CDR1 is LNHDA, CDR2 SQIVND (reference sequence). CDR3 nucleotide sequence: TGTGCCAGCTCCCCAGGGGACTCCCTCTACGAGCAGTACTTC. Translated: CASSPGDSLYEQYF.

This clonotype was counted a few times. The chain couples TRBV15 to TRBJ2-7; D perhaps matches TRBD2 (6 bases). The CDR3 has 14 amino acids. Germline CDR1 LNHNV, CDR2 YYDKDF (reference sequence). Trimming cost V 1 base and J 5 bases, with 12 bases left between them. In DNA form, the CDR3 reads TGTGCCACCAGCAGAGGAGGGAGGAGGGACGAGCAGTACTTC. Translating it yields CATSRGGRRDEQYF.

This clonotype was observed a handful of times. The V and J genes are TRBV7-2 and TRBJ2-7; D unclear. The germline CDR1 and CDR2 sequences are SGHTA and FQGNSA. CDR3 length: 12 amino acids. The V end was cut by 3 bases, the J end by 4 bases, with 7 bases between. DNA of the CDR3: TGTGCCAGCAGCTTTACAGTTTACGAGCAGTACTTC. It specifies CASSFTVYEQYF.

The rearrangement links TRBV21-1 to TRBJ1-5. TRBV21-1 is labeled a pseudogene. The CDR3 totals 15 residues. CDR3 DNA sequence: TGTGCCAGCAGGGAAAAAAAGACTAGCAATCAGCCCCAGCATTTT. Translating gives CASREKKTSNQPQHF.

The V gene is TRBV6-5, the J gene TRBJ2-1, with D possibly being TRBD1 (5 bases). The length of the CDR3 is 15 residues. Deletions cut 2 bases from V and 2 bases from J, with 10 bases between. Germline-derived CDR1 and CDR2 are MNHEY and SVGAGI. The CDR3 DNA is TGTGCCAGCAGTTACGTGGACATAACCTACAATGAGCAGTTCTTC. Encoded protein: CASSYVDITYNEQFF.

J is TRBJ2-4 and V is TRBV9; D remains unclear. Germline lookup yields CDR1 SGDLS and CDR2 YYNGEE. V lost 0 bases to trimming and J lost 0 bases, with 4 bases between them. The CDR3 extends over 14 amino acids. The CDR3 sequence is CASSVDGAKNIQYF. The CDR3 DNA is TGTGCCAGCAGCGTAGACGGAGCCAAAAACATTCAGTACTTC.

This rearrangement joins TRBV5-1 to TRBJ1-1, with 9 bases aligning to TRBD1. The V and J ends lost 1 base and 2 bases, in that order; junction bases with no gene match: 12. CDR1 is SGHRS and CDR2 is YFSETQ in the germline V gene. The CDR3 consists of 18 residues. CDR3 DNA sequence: TGCGCCAGCAGCTTGAGGCTCGGGACAGGGCCCGTCAACACTGAAGCTTTCTTT. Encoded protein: CASSLRLGTGPVNTEAFF.

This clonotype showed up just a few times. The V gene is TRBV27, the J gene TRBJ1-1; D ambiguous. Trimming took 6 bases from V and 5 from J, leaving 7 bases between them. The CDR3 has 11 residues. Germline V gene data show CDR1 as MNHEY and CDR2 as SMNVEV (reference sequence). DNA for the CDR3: TGTGCCAGCAGAGACTTGACTGAAGCTTTCTTT. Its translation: CASRDLTEAFF.

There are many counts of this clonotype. The CDR3: CAWRPRDRKNIQYF. The CDR3 nucleotides are TGTGCCTGGAGACCCCGGGACAGGAAAAACATTCAGTACTTC. The chain links TRBV30 to TRBJ2-4; 8 bases align to TRBD1. Trimming took 3 bases from V and 4 from J; bases not matched to a gene: 5. This CDR3 spans 14 amino acids. Germline V lookup: CDR1 GTSNPN, CDR2 SVGIG (reference sequence).

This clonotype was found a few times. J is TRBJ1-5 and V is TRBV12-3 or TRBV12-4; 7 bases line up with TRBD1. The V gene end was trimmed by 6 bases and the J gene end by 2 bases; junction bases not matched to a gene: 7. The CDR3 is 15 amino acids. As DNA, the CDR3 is TGTGCCAGCAGCGGACAGGCCATCGGCAATCAGCCCCAGCATTTT. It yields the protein CASSGQAIGNQPQHF.